This entry concerns a single T cell receptor (beta chain). Its antigen is not known. The CDR3 covers 12 residues. The germline V gene has CDR1 ENHRY and CDR2 SYGVKD. This sample stems from a study of CD8+ T cells in alopecia areata. General study findings and limits: Clonality was higher in lesional than normal scalp, especially in alopecia totalis/universalis.

Sample treatment: oral pan-JAK inhibitor, 5-10 mg twice daily. Sequencing relied on a cDNA template that was reverse transcribed from extracted RNA. Using immunoSEQ multiplex PCR, the repertoire was profiled, and TCRdb retains in-frame clones only, with some absent. Among over 150,000 clones listed, roughly 62% were seen once. The receptor was derived from a human donor with alopecia areata. Sample: CD8+ T cells sorted from blood, taken at week 24, from a patient treated with tofacitinib. The J gene is TRBJ2-5, the V gene TRBV10-3; 7 nucleotides align to TRBD1. DNA for the CDR3: TGTGCGATCGGGACAGAACAAGAGACCCAGTACTTC. Its protein product is CAIGTEQETQYF.